This TCR beta chain was observed in a study of T cell responses to AZD1222 COVID-19 vaccine. The J segment lost 0 bases and the V segment lost 5 bases, leaving 7 bases of the junction unmatched. The CDR3 extends over 15 amino acids. CDR1 is MDHEN, CDR2 SYDVKM, per germline. Data came from immunoSEQ multiplex PCR; TCRdb stores just in-frame clones and leaves some out. The data show around 140,000 clones, just under 95% seen once. Here the sequenced sample was peripheral blood, taken after recovery from COVID-19. The clonotype comes from an adult who had recovered from COVID-19. The chain uses TRBV28 and TRBJ2-7; 7 nucleotides agree with TRBD1. The CDR3 protein is CASSPSDRPSYEQYF. In nucleotides, the CDR3 is TGTGCCAGCAGTCCCTCGGACAGGCCCTCCTACGAGCAGTACTTC.